Given below is one T cell receptor beta chain in context. The record originates from a study of blood T cells in healthy people across ages. V lost 4 bases and J lost 0, with 11 bases in between. CDR3 length: 15 amino acids. Germline CDR1 SGHTA, CDR2 FQGNSA. With a J-beta primer mix and a sample-barcoded 5' primer, a second PCR ran about 6 to 11 cycles. Via MiXCR, TCRdb re-called the 5' RACE reads, giving one row per CDR3 protein. The sample has about 1.8 million distinct CDR3 sequences; 40% to 55% are singletons. This TCR was recovered from a woman in her thirties or forties in good health. The rearrangement joins TRBV7-2 to TRBJ2-3; tentative D call: TRBD1 (6 bases). Sequencing used blood. CDR3 in amino acids: CASSSGQTSTDTQYF. CDR3 DNA sequence: TGTGCCAGCAGCTCTGGACAGACGAGCACAGATACGCAGTATTTT.